These 28 T cell receptor beta chains originate from one sample sequenced in a study of T cells after yellow fever vaccination. In TCRdb, the 5' RACE reads were re-called with MiXCR into one record per CDR3 protein. The sample shows about 360,000 distinct CDR3 sequences, 6.2% of them seen only once. The sequences come from PBMCs, collected 5 days after the yellow fever booster vaccination. The receptor set was obtained from a man aged 25 to 45 who received the YFV17D yellow fever vaccine.

This clonotype occurred a few times. This chain connects TRBV25-1 to TRBJ2-2; unclear D gene. Deletions cut 7 bases from V and 0 bases from J, with 6 bases between. Germline V gene sequence: CDR1 MGHDK, CDR2 SYGVNS. This CDR3 region has 13 residues. CDR3 amino acids: CASKTSNTGELFF. The CDR3 DNA sequence: TGTGCCAGCAAGACATCGAACACCGGGGAGCTGTTTTTT. The full variable domain, with the rest looked up from reference TRBV25-1 and TRBJ2-2, is EADIYQTPRYLVIGTGKKITLECSQTMGHDKMYWYQQDPGMELHLIHYSYGVNSTEKGDLSSESTVSRIRTEHFPLTLESARPSHTSQYLCASKTSNTGELFFGEGSRLTVL.

This clonotype was counted a few times. The J gene is TRBJ1-2, the V gene TRBV6-5; a weak D match, TRBD1 (6 bases). The CDR3 runs to 16 residues. The germline V gene has CDR1 MNHEY and CDR2 SVGAGI. Trimming cost V 0 bases and J 6 bases, with 17 bases left between them. CDR3 sequence reads: CASSYSSPGHSHGYTF. The CDR3 DNA sequence: TGTGCCAGCAGTTACTCGTCGCCGGGACATTCGCATGGCTACACCTTC.

This clonotype has more than one count but fewer than ten. The rearrangement uses TRBV11-2 and TRBJ2-5; 9 bases map to TRBD2. There are 16 residues in the CDR3. Losses at the gene ends were 3 bases for V and 4 bases for J; bases not matched to a gene: 9. The germline V gene has CDR1 SGHAT and CDR2 FQNNGV. CDR3 residues: CASSFPAGGPGETQYF. For the CDR3, the DNA is TGTGCCAGCAGCTTTCCTGCGGGAGGGCCGGGAGAGACCCAGTACTTC.

This chain links TRBV20-1 with TRBJ2-2, with D tentatively TRBD1 (6 bases). The germline V gene has CDR1 DFQATT and CDR2 SNEGSKA (reference sequence). CDR3 length equals 14 residues. Between the trimmed V and J ends, which lost 3 bases and 3 bases, there was a span of 11 bases. The CDR3 DNA reads as TGCAGTGCTAGCCAGGGGTCACACACCGGGGAGCTGTTTTTT. This translates into CSASQGSHTGELFF.

CDR3 nucleotides: TGTGCCAGCAGCTCAGGATACCAAGCTTTCTTT. Translating gives CASSSGYQAFF. This rearrangement joins TRBV14 to TRBJ1-1; D remains ambiguous. This CDR3 spans 11 amino acids. V was trimmed by 5 bases and J by 9 bases, leaving 10 bases between them. From germline, CDR1 is SGHDN and CDR2 FVKESK.

This clonotype was observed at least ten times. It is unclear where the CDR3 begins or ends on the DNA, so no DNA is shown, and the CDR3 is as TCRdb lists it. The chain uses TRBV20-1 and TRBJ2-5; the table's D call of TRBD2 was not tested on the DNA. CDR1 DFQATT and CDR2 SNEGSKA come from the germline V gene (reference sequence). The CDR3 length equals 15 residues, ends included. CDR3 residues: CSARGGDPVLRGLGF.

The chain links TRBV24-1 to TRBJ2-1; D remains unclear. The CDR3 is 11 residues long. V was pared by 10 bases and J by 11 bases, with 14 bases between. Germline V lookup: CDR1 KGHDR, CDR2 SFDVKD. In DNA, the CDR3 is TGTGCCACTTCCCAGTTGAATAAGCAGTTCTTC. This gives the protein CATSQLNKQFF.

Concerning this clonotype itself: Its ends do not fully match the called genes, so a read error is possible. This chain joins TRBV27 and TRBJ2-5, with D perhaps TRBD2 (7 bases). CDR1 and CDR2 from the germline V gene are MNHEY and SMNVEV (reference sequence). The CDR3 sequence is 15 residues long. This CDR3 is CASSSGTTNQETLYF. In DNA, the CDR3 is TGTGCCAGCAGCAGCGGGACAACTAACCAAGAGACCCTGTACTTC.

This clonotype was detected a few times. The gene calls are TRBV12-3 or TRBV12-4 and TRBJ1-5; D is possibly TRBD1 (6 bases). The CDR3 totals 12 residues. V lost 6 bases to trimming and J lost 4 bases, with 7 bases between them. The CDR3 nucleotides are TGTGCCAGCAGAACAGGGAATCAGCCCCAGCATTTT. As protein: CASRTGNQPQHF.

The chain has TRBV6-1 and TRBJ2-7, with a tentative D call TRBD1 (6 bases). V was shortened by 6 bases and J by 3 bases, with 15 bases between the two germline ends. This CDR3 comprises 14 residues. Per germline, CDR1 MNHNS and CDR2 SASEGT. CDR3 sequence reads: CASRQGALNYEQYF. The DNA of the CDR3 is TGTGCCAGCAGACAGGGAGCTCTCAACTACGAGCAGTACTTC.

This chain joins TRBV6-5 and TRBJ2-1, with 7 bases fitting TRBD2. CDR3 length: 16 amino acids. V was pared by 4 bases and J by 4 bases, with 10 bases of the junction left unmatched. Germline CDR1 and CDR2: MNHEY and SVGAGI. CDR3 sequence (DNA): TGTGCCAGCAGTTTTGGGACTACCCTTTTGTACAATGAGCAGTTCTTC. Protein: CASSFGTTLLYNEQFF.

This clonotype came up many times. J is TRBJ2-3 and V is TRBV7-2, with D perhaps matching TRBD2 (6 bases). The CDR3 runs 16 residues. From germline, CDR1 is SGHTA and CDR2 FQGNSA. V was pared by 3 bases and J by 0 bases, with 13 bases between. CDR3 sequence: CASSFTGEASTDTQYF. The DNA of the CDR3 is TGTGCCAGCAGCTTCACGGGGGAAGCGAGCACAGATACGCAGTATTTT.

J is TRBJ1-2 and V is TRBV7-8; D not certain. The germline V gene encodes CDR1 SGHVS and CDR2 FQNEAQ. The CDR3 spans 15 residues. V was trimmed by 1 base and J by 3 bases, leaving 12 bases between them. In DNA, the CDR3 is TGTGCCAGCAGCTTAGGGACTCCCCGAGACTATGGCTACACCTTC. Its protein product is CASSLGTPRDYGYTF.

This clonotype appeared a few times. The chain employs TRBV20-1 and TRBJ2-5; TRBD2 matches 7 bases. This CDR3 is 11 amino acids long. Germline V CDR1 and CDR2: DFQATT, SNEGSKA (reference sequence). The CDR3 sequence is CQAGREETQYF. The CDR3 DNA reads TGCCAAGCGGGACGGGAGGAGACCCAGTACTTC.

The gene calls are TRBV7-2 and TRBJ2-7; D is tentatively TRBD1 or TRBD2 (6 bases each). Germline loops: CDR1 SGHTA, CDR2 FQGNSA. V lost 6 bases and J lost 7, with 19 bases in between. This CDR3 is built from 14 residues. CDR3 in DNA: TGTGCCAGCAGGACCGACCAGGGGAGGTCGGAGCAGTACTTC. Encoded protein: CASRTDQGRSEQYF.

The chain's CDR3 is CASSPPRTLRNNEQFF. The CDR3 region has the DNA TGTGCCAGCTCACCACCAAGGACCCTACGGAACAATGAGCAGTTCTTC. The J gene is TRBJ2-1, the V gene TRBV18; D uncertain. This CDR3 has 16 residues. V was pared by 0 bases and J by 5 bases, with 14 bases between. Germline CDR1 KGHSH, CDR2 LQKENI.

Only a few counts were recorded for this clonotype. The genes are TRBV11-2 and TRBJ2-5; D perhaps matches TRBD1 (6 bases). The CDR3 covers 20 residues. Per germline, CDR1 SGHAT and CDR2 FQNNGV. The V end was cut by 6 bases, the J end by 2 bases, with 31 bases between. In nucleotides, the CDR3 is TGTGCCAGCAGATGGGGGCCTATAGGTGACACGGCAAGAAGGCAAGAGACCCAGTACTTC. Protein sequence: CASRWGPIGDTARRQETQYF.

This clonotype showed up just a few times. The junction does not match germline at one end; this may be a read error. This rearrangement joins TRBV20-1 to TRBJ1-1, with D uncertain. This CDR3 spans 14 amino acids. Germline V gene sequence: CDR1 DFQATT, CDR2 SNEGSKA (reference sequence). CDR3 residues: CSARGWVANTEAFF. The CDR3 bases are TGCAGTGCGAGAGGATGGGTAGCGAACACTGAAGCTTTCTTT.

The CDR3 DNA reads as TGTGCCAGCAGCTTAGAGGTTTTTGGGGAGACCCAGTACTTC. It encodes CASSLEVFGETQYF. The V and J genes are TRBV7-9 and TRBJ2-5, with D uncertain. V was cut by 1 base and J by 5 bases, with 11 bases left in between. Germline V gives CDR1 SEHNR, CDR2 FQNEAQ (reference sequence). The CDR3 extends over 14 amino acids.

This clonotype was seen ten or more times. The gene calls are TRBV15 and TRBJ1-5; possible D gene TRBD1, 5 bases. This CDR3 comprises 17 residues. Trimming stripped 5 bases from V and 0 bases from J, with 17 bases between. Germline V gives CDR1 LNHNV, CDR2 YYDKDF (reference sequence). CDR3 amino acids: CATSARAGPYSNQPQHF. CDR3 in DNA: TGTGCCACCAGCGCCCGAGCAGGGCCATATAGCAATCAGCCCCAGCATTTT.

This clonotype was counted a few times. Germline and junction disagree at one end, which may indicate a read error. The CDR3 DNA reads as TGTGCCAGCAGTGAGTCGCCGGGACAGGAAAGTTCCGGAGGCTACACCTTC. Protein product: CASSESPGQESSGGYTF. The V gene is TRBV10-3, the J gene TRBJ1-2; 8 positions agree with TRBD1. Germline CDR1 is ENHRY and CDR2 is SYGVKD. The CDR3 spans 17 residues.

Many counts were recorded for this clonotype. The genes are TRBV5-4 and TRBJ2-7; TRBD1 matches at 8 bases. Germline loops: CDR1 SGHNT, CDR2 YYREEE (reference sequence). This CDR3 spans 14 amino acids. V dropped 2 bases and J dropped 4; count of bases not matched to a gene: 5. The chain's CDR3 is CASSFSQGAYEQYF. DNA of the CDR3: TGTGCCAGCAGCTTTTCCCAGGGGGCTTACGAGCAGTACTTC. Combining the CDR3 with reference TRBV5-4 and TRBJ2-7 gives the whole variable domain ETGVTQSPTHLIKTRGQQVTLRCSSQSGHNTVSWYQQALGQGPQFIFQYYREEENGRGNFPPRFSGLQFPNYSSELNVNALELDDSALYLCASSFSQGAYEQYFGPGTRLTVT.

This clonotype showed up just a few times. The chain joins TRBV7-2 to TRBJ2-7; D gene unclear. The CDR3 is 15 residues long. The V end lost 1 base, the J end lost 1 base, and 11 bases lay between the germline ends. The germline V gene encodes CDR1 SGHTA and CDR2 FQGNSA. The CDR3 reads CASSLGSRSSYEQYF. The DNA for the CDR3 is TGTGCCAGCAGCTTAGGGAGTAGGTCTTCCTACGAGCAGTACTTC. Together with reference TRBV7-2 and TRBJ2-7, the CDR3 gives the full variable domain: GAGVSQSPSNKVTEKGKDVELRCDPISGHTALYWYRQSLGQGLEFLIYFQGNSAPDKSGLPSDRFSAERTGGSVSTLTIQRTQQEDSAVYLCASSLGSRSSYEQYFGPGTRLTVT.

This clonotype was seen repeatedly, ten times or more. The V and J genes are TRBV5-1 and TRBJ2-7; 8 nucleotides agree with TRBD1. V shed 6 bases and J 3 bases; nucleotides not matched to a gene: 8. The germline gives CDR1 SGHRS, CDR2 YFSETQ. The length of the CDR3 is 14 residues. The CDR3 region is CASTTGTGLYEQYF. CDR3 DNA sequence: TGCGCCAGCACCACCGGGACAGGACTCTACGAGCAGTACTTC.

This clonotype was detected a few times. This chain links TRBV12-3 or TRBV12-4 with TRBJ1-1; maybe TRBD1 (5 bases). The length of the CDR3 is 17 residues. Trimming cost V 1 base and J 3 bases, with 18 bases left between them. The CDR3 DNA sequence: TGTGCCAGCAGTTTAGGTCCGGGGACCCGGGGTCACACTGAAGCTTTCTTT. Its protein is CASSLGPGTRGHTEAFF.

The rearrangement uses TRBV15 and TRBJ2-5; unclear D gene. Germline V gene lookup returns CDR1 LNHNV and CDR2 YYDKDF (reference sequence). V lost 3 bases and J lost 5, with 10 bases in between. The CDR3 has 13 amino acids. Here the CDR3 reads CATSSRLVETQYF. CDR3 nucleotide sequence: TGTGCCACCAGCAGTCGGTTAGTGGAGACCCAGTACTTC.

This clonotype was counted many times. The genes are TRBV20-1 and TRBJ2-1, with D unresolved. Per germline, CDR1 DFQATT and CDR2 SNEGSKA (reference sequence). V lost 4 bases and J lost 4, with 14 bases in between. The CDR3 extends over 14 amino acids. The chain's CDR3 is CSATQTYGYNEQFF. In nucleotides, the CDR3 is TGCAGTGCTACCCAGACGTACGGGTACAATGAGCAGTTCTTC.

This clonotype was detected only a few times. The chain has TRBV7-8 and TRBJ2-3; 8 nucleotides match TRBD2. CDR3 length equals 16 residues. Trimming at V came to 6 bases and at J to 4 bases, leaving 12 bases not matched to a gene. Germline CDR1 is SGHVS and CDR2 is FQNEAQ. The CDR3 coding sequence is TGTGCCAGCAGACCATATAGCGGGATCCTCCCAGATACGCAGTATTTT. Translating gives CASRPYSGILPDTQYF. The full variable domain, its missing parts supplied by reference TRBV7-8 and TRBJ2-3, is GAGVSQSPRYKVAKRGQDVALRCDPISGHVSLFWYQQALGQGPEFLTYFQNEAQLDKSGLPSDRFFAERPEGSVSTLKIQRTQQEDSAVYLCASRPYSGILPDTQYFGPGTRLTVL.